The 5 T cell receptor beta chains below were found in one sample sequenced in a study of blood T cell repertoires in COVID-19. This table comes from immunoSEQ multiplex PCR, and its TCRdb copy is limited to in-frame clones, with some not included. The table has about 98,000 clones, less than 85% seen once. Sequencing input: peripheral blood. The receptors shown here come from a man aged 65 to 79 with active or convalescent COVID-19.

The chain employs TRBV5-1 and TRBJ1-4, with D possibly matching TRBD1 (5 bases). The CDR3 extends over 15 amino acids. Trimming removed 3 bases at V and 7 bases at J, with 16 bases between. The V gene's germline CDR1 is SGHRS and CDR2 YFSETQ. CDR3 loop: CASSSQGAGPEKLFF. The CDR3 nucleotides are TGCGCCAGCAGCTCCCAGGGTGCGGGACCTGAAAAACTGTTTTTT.

The chain couples TRBV7-3 to TRBJ2-1, with 7 nucleotides matching TRBD1. Germline CDR1 is SGHTA and CDR2 is FQGTGA. The CDR3 has 15 amino acids. V lost 5 bases, J lost 2 bases, and 6 bases stayed unmatched. The CDR3 sequence: CASSLTGTAYNEQFF. In DNA form, the CDR3 reads TGTGCCAGCAGCCTTACCGGGACAGCCTACAATGAGCAGTTCTTC. Together with reference TRBV7-3 and TRBJ2-1, the CDR3 gives the full variable domain: GAGVSQTPSNKVTEKGKYVELRCDPISGHTALYWYRQSLGQGPEFLIYFQGTGAADDSGLPNDRFFAVRPEGSVSTLKIQRTERGDSAVYLCASSLTGTAYNEQFFGPGTRLTVL.

This chain connects TRBV18 to TRBJ2-3, with 7 bases identical to TRBD2. With V trimmed by 8 bases and J by 3 bases, 8 bases remained unmatched. Germline V CDR1 and CDR2: KGHSH, LQKENI. The CDR3 runs to 14 residues. The CDR3 region has the DNA TGTGCCAGCACTCCGACTAGCAGGACAGATACGCAGTATTTT. Protein product: CASTPTSRTDTQYF.

This clone was counted between two and nine times. This chain uses TRBV6-5 with TRBJ1-2, with D possibly TRBD1 on 5 matching bases. This CDR3 comprises 13 residues. Trimming took 0 bases from V and 3 from J, leaving 5 bases between them. Germline V CDR1 and CDR2: MNHEY, SVGAGI. DNA of the CDR3: TGTGCCAGCAGTTACTCAGGGGACTATGGCTACACCTTC. It is translated as CASSYSGDYGYTF.

This chain links TRBV5-1 with TRBJ2-5; 8 bases are shared with TRBD1. The CDR3 runs to 14 residues. Germline V gene lookup returns CDR1 SGHRS and CDR2 YFSETQ. V lost 4 bases and J lost 1; bases outside the gene matches: 3. The chain's CDR3 is CASSHGQGQETQYF. CDR3 in DNA: TGCGCCAGCAGCCATGGACAGGGCCAAGAGACCCAGTACTTC.